This T cell receptor beta chain was sequenced in a study of T cells after yellow fever vaccination. Production of TCR cDNA was by 5'RACE template switching, which also added a universal primer site and UMIs. TCRdb reprocessed the 5' RACE reads with MiXCR, giving one entry per CDR3 protein. In the table there are a few hundred thousand distinct CDR3 sequences, roughly 8.4% of which are singletons. Trimming stripped 1 base from V and 8 bases from J, with 15 bases between. The germline V gene encodes CDR1 SGHNT and CDR2 YENEEA. The CDR3 loop spans 15 amino acids. The chain combines TRBV11-3 with TRBJ2-1, with D unclear. Sequenced here: PBMCs, sampled around 45 days after the first yellow fever vaccination. The receptor comes from a man between 18 and 35 years old who received the YFV17D yellow fever vaccine. The CDR3 sequence: CASSLGLPLGDEQFF. The CDR3 DNA is TGTGCCAGCAGCTTAGGACTGCCCCTCGGCGATGAGCAGTTCTTC.